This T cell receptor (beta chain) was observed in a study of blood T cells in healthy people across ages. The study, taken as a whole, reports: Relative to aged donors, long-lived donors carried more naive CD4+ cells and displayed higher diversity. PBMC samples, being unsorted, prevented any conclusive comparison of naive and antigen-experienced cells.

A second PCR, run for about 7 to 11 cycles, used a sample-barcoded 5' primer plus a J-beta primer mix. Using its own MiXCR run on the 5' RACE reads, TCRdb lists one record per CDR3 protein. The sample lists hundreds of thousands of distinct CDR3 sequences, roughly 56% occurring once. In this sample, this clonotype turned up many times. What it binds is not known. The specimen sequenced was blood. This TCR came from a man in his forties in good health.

Here the CDR3 reads CASSLERQGSYNEQFF. CDR3 in DNA: TGCGCCAGCAGCTTGGAACGGCAGGGATCCTACAATGAGCAGTTCTTC. V gene TRBV5-1 combines with J gene TRBJ2-1, with a weak D call TRBD1 (5 bases). The germline V gene encodes CDR1 SGHRS and CDR2 YFSETQ. The V end lost 0 bases, the J end lost 1 base, and 11 bases lay between the germline ends. This CDR3 is 16 amino acids long.